What follows are 26 T cell receptor beta chains derived from one specimen sequenced in a study of beta chain features in type 1 diabetes. Sequencing targeted expressed TCRB transcripts, as all isolated RNA had been reverse transcribed. The data were produced by immunoSEQ multiplex PCR, yet TCRdb's version contains in-frame clones alone and is incomplete. The sample has approximately 470,000 clones, 25% to 35% seen once. The sample taken for sequencing was naive CD4+ T cells from blood. The receptor source for this set is a young man in good health.

This clone came up a few times. Here the CDR3 DNA reads TGTGCCAGTAGTATATTGGAGGGGACGGAGCAGTACTTC. Translation gives CASSILEGTEQYF. The gene calls are TRBV19 and TRBJ2-7, with D tentatively TRBD2 (6 bases). The CDR3 is made up of 13 amino acids. In germline, CDR1 is LNHDA, CDR2 SQIVND (reference sequence). The germline V and J ends were trimmed by 2 bases and 7 bases, with 12 bases remaining between them.

V and J are TRBV29-1 and TRBJ2-1, with 9 bases lining up with TRBD2. V lost 4 bases, J lost 11 bases, and 6 bases stayed unmatched. Germline V gene sequence: CDR1 SQVTM, CDR2 ANQGSEA. The CDR3 extends over 12 amino acids. CDR3 protein: CSVVGLAEKQFF. CDR3 bases: TGCAGCGTTGTGGGACTAGCAGAAAAGCAGTTCTTC.

The chain has TRBV28 and TRBJ1-2; D is uncertain. V was trimmed by 5 bases and J by 2 bases, leaving 12 bases between them. Germline V CDR1 and CDR2: MDHEN, SYDVKM. This CDR3 is 14 amino acids long. The CDR3 nucleotides read TGTGCCAGCAGTCTACAAGGCAGGAACTATGGCTACACCTTC. It encodes CASSLQGRNYGYTF.

The V call is TRBV5-1, the J call TRBJ2-1; perhaps D is TRBD1 or TRBD2 (5 bases each). Looked up from germline, CDR1 is SGHRS and CDR2 is YFSETQ. Trimming took 0 bases from V and 3 from J, leaving 10 bases between them. The CDR3 spans 15 residues. The CDR3: CASSLDEGIYNEQFF. The DNA of the CDR3 is TGCGCCAGCAGCTTGGATGAGGGGATCTACAATGAGCAGTTCTTC. Complete variable domain (other parts from reference TRBV5-1 and TRBJ2-1): KAGVTQTPRYLIKTRGQQVTLSCSPISGHRSVSWYQQTPGQGLQFLFEYFSETQRNKGNFPGRFSGRQFSNSRSEMNVSTLELGDSALYLCASSLDEGIYNEQFFGPGTRLTVL.

The chain is built from TRBV29-1 and TRBJ2-7, with D hard to call. This CDR3 has 13 amino acids. From germline, CDR1 is SQVTM and CDR2 ANQGSEA. Trimming removed 7 bases from V and 0 bases from J, with 13 bases in between. The CDR3 is CSGLRSGSYEQYF. In DNA, the CDR3 is TGCAGCGGCCTCCGTAGTGGCTCCTACGAGCAGTACTTC.

This chain uses TRBV6-5 with TRBJ2-7; TRBD1 matches at 8 bases. Per germline, CDR1 MNHEY and CDR2 SVGAGI. J was trimmed by 0 bases and V by 6 bases; bases with no gene match: 1. CDR3 size: 13 residues. CDR3 loop: CASSTGGSYEQYF. The CDR3 DNA is TGTGCCAGCAGCACAGGGGGCTCCTACGAGCAGTACTTC.

This clone has only a few counts. V and J are TRBV29-1 and TRBJ2-3; D gene ambiguous. The germline V gene has CDR1 SQVTM and CDR2 ANQGSEA. V dropped 2 bases and J dropped 6 bases, with 6 bases sitting between them. This CDR3 region has 11 residues. CDR3 sequence (DNA): TGCAGCGTTGAAACGGCGGATACGCAGTATTTT. Translating it yields CSVETADTQYF.

This chain joins TRBV9 and TRBJ2-7, with D maybe TRBD1 (5 bases). Germline loops: CDR1 SGDLS, CDR2 YYNGEE. The V end lost 5 bases, the J end lost 3 bases, and 9 bases lay between the germline ends. The CDR3 is 12 residues long. CDR3 amino acids: CASRADNYEQYF. The CDR3 DNA sequence: TGTGCCAGCAGGGCGGACAACTACGAGCAGTACTTC.

With respect to this clone: In the same sample, other DNA sequences code for this CDR3. The CDR3 DNA sequence: TGCAGTGCTAGTAGGTACGAGCAGTACTTC. It is translated as CSASRYEQYF. The V gene is TRBV20-1, the J gene TRBJ2-7; no reliable D call. Germline-derived CDR1 and CDR2 are DFQATT and SNEGSKA (reference sequence). V lost 3 bases to trimming and J lost 4 bases, with 4 bases between them. The CDR3 spans 10 residues.

This clone was counted a few times. J is TRBJ2-1 and V is TRBV13, with TRBD2 as a possible D gene (5 bases). CDR3 size: 12 residues. The V end lost 5 bases, the J end lost 7 bases, and 9 bases lay between the germline ends. The germline V gene encodes CDR1 PRHDT and CDR2 FYEKMQ (reference sequence). The CDR3 is CASSVWENEQFF. The CDR3 DNA sequence: TGTGCCAGCAGCGTGTGGGAGAATGAGCAGTTCTTC. Together with reference TRBV13 and TRBJ2-1, the CDR3 gives the full variable domain: AAGVIQSPRHLIKEKRETATLKCYPIPRHDTVYWYQQGPGQDPQFLISFYEKMQSDKGSIPDRFSAQQFSDYHSELNMSSLELGDSALYFCASSVWENEQFFGPGTRLTVL.

The chain employs TRBV4-1 and TRBJ1-5, with D tentatively TRBD1 (5 bases). The CDR3 contains 17 residues. The ends were cut back, 5 bases at V and 0 bases at J, with 17 bases in the middle. From germline, CDR1 is MGHRA and CDR2 YSYEKL. The CDR3 loop reads CASSRGPSPFSNQPQHF. The CDR3 DNA reads TGCGCCAGCAGCAGGGGCCCTTCACCCTTTAGCAATCAGCCCCAGCATTTT.

The chain combines TRBV29-1 with TRBJ1-1, with unresolved D. Looked up from germline, CDR1 is SQVTM and CDR2 is ANQGSEA. Trimming removed 3 bases from V and 6 bases from J, with 8 bases in between. The CDR3 is 11 residues long. The CDR3 DNA reads as TGCAGCGTTGATAGGCGGTCTGAAGCTTTCTTT. This translates into CSVDRRSEAFF.

The chain recombines TRBV10-3 with TRBJ2-7; D not certain. CDR3 length: 13 residues. Germline assignment: CDR1 ENHRY and CDR2 SYGVKD. The V and J ends lost 11 bases and 3 bases respectively, with 17 bases between them. The CDR3 DNA reads as TGTGCCGTCGGTGGCCGGAATGACTACGAGCAGTACTTC. Translation: CAVGGRNDYEQYF.

This clone was recorded a few times. Here the CDR3 reads CAWSRASGEQYF. The CDR3 region has the DNA TGTGCCTGGAGTCGAGCATCGGGGGAGCAGTACTTC. The chain carries TRBV30 and TRBJ2-7, with a possible D match to TRBD2 (5 bases). CDR3 length: 12 residues. The germline V gene encodes CDR1 GTSNPN and CDR2 SVGIG (reference sequence). V was shortened by 2 bases and J by 7 bases, with 12 bases between the two germline ends.

The genes are TRBV5-1 and TRBJ2-5; D is ambiguous. V was pared by 3 bases and J by 3 bases, with 9 bases between. CDR1 and CDR2 (germline): SGHRS, YFSETQ. This CDR3 contains 13 residues. The CDR3 sequence is CASSSGPEETQYF. CDR3 nucleotides: TGCGCCAGCAGCTCCGGGCCCGAAGAGACCCAGTACTTC. Combining the CDR3 with reference TRBV5-1 and TRBJ2-5 gives the whole variable domain KAGVTQTPRYLIKTRGQQVTLSCSPISGHRSVSWYQQTPGQGLQFLFEYFSETQRNKGNFPGRFSGRQFSNSRSEMNVSTLELGDSALYLCASSSGPEETQYFGPGTRLLVL.

The chain has TRBV18 and TRBJ2-5; TRBD2 agrees at 10 bases. V shed 4 bases and J 1 base; nucleotides not matched to a gene: 6. CDR3 length equals 16 residues. Germline CDR1 and CDR2: KGHSH and LQKENI. For the CDR3, the DNA is TGTGCCAGCTCACTGAACAGCGGGAGGGCCCAAGAGACCCAGTACTTC. Translation gives CASSLNSGRAQETQYF.

The chain recombines TRBV29-1 with TRBJ1-1; 10 bases fit TRBD1. CDR3 length equals 13 residues. The V segment lost 7 bases and the J segment 5 bases; nucleotides outside the gene matches: 7. Germline CDR1 and CDR2: SQVTM and ANQGSEA. This CDR3 is CSDRDRGRTEAFF. The CDR3, as DNA: TGCAGCGACCGGGACAGGGGAAGGACTGAAGCTTTCTTT. The variable domain in full, completed from reference TRBV29-1 and TRBJ1-1, reads SAVISQKPSRDICQRGTSLTIQCQVDSQVTMMFWYRQQPGQSLTLIATANQGSEATYESGFVIDKFPISRPNLTFSTLTVSNMSPEDSSIYLCSDRDRGRTEAFFGQGTRLTVV.

This clone occurred a few times. This sequence joins TRBV29-1 and TRBJ2-3; D gene ambiguous. Germline V gene data show CDR1 as SQVTM and CDR2 as ANQGSEA. This CDR3 comprises 12 residues. Trimming took 4 bases from V and 3 from J, leaving 8 bases between them. The CDR3 coding sequence is TGCAGCGTTGGGGTCGTTACAGATACGCAGTATTTT. It translates to CSVGVVTDTQYF.

This chain joins TRBV14 and TRBJ2-3; the match to TRBD2 covers 14 bases. Germline V CDR1 and CDR2: SGHDN, FVKESK. The CDR3 covers 17 residues. With 5 bases clipped from V and 5 bases from J, the junction kept 9 bases outside the gene matches. The chain's CDR3 is CASSYSTGTSGRDTQYF. In nucleotides, the CDR3 is TGTGCCAGCAGCTACTCAACCGGGACTAGCGGGAGAGATACGCAGTATTTT.

This clone came up a few times. This chain links TRBV9 with TRBJ2-6, with a possible D match to TRBD2 (5 bases). The V end lost 4 bases, the J end lost 1 base, and 9 bases lay between the germline ends. This CDR3 is 15 amino acids long. Germline loops: CDR1 SGDLS, CDR2 YYNGEE. CDR3: CASSPRRSGANVLTF. CDR3 sequence (DNA): TGTGCCAGCAGCCCCAGGAGGTCTGGGGCCAACGTCCTGACTTTC.

A few counts support this clone. The V gene is TRBV5-1, the J gene TRBJ2-5; TRBD2 is a possible D gene (6 bases). V was pared by 4 bases and J by 5 bases, with 18 bases between. Looked up from germline, CDR1 is SGHRS and CDR2 is YFSETQ. The CDR3 has 15 amino acids. The CDR3 nucleotides read TGCGCCAGCAGCGCCGCCGGGACTCCCTCTGAGACCCAGTACTTC. Translation gives CASSAAGTPSETQYF.

This clone was picked up a small number of times. V and J are TRBV5-1 and TRBJ2-5; tentatively, D is TRBD2 (6 bases). Germline assignment: CDR1 SGHRS and CDR2 YFSETQ. The CDR3 is 17 residues long. V lost 4 bases and J 4 bases, leaving 23 bases between the germline ends. CDR3 DNA: TGCGCCAGCAGCCCTGGATTTGGGGAGGATTTGAGAGAGACCCAGTACTTC. Its translation is CASSPGFGEDLRETQYF.

This clone was seen a few times. This sequence joins TRBV29-1 and TRBJ2-1, with D maybe TRBD2 (5 bases). V lost 5 bases and J lost 0, with 17 bases in between. Per the germline V gene, CDR1 is SQVTM and CDR2 is ANQGSEA. The CDR3 consists of 16 residues. In DNA form, the CDR3 reads TGCAGCGTTCAAGGTGAGCGGACGAGCTCCTACAATGAGCAGTTCTTC. Protein product: CSVQGERTSSYNEQFF.

CDR3 DNA sequence: TGTGCCAGCATGTCGTGGGACAGCCGCACAGATACGCAGTATTTT. This translates into CASMSWDSRTDTQYF. The chain carries TRBV2 and TRBJ2-3; 7 nucleotides agree with TRBD1. The trim removed 7 bases at V and 1 base at J, leaving 8 bases unmatched. Germline V lookup: CDR1 SNHLY, CDR2 FYNNEI. This CDR3 is built from 15 residues.

This clone has just a few counts. The rearrangement links TRBV7-2 to TRBJ2-5; D call uncertain. The V end lost 5 bases, the J end lost 9 bases, and 13 bases lay between the germline ends. Per the germline V gene, CDR1 is SGHTA and CDR2 is FQGNSA. The length of the CDR3 is 12 residues. CDR3 sequence (DNA): TGTGCCAGCAGCCGGAGCCTAGGATCCCAGTACTTC. It codes for CASSRSLGSQYF.

This clone was seen a handful of times. This sequence joins TRBV5-1 and TRBJ2-7; TRBD2 aligns across 11 bases. V shed 2 bases, J shed 6 bases, and the junction held 4 bases outside the gene matches. The V gene's germline CDR1 is SGHRS and CDR2 YFSETQ. This CDR3 is 14 amino acids long. CDR3 in amino acids: CASSLLAGVGEQYF. For the CDR3, the DNA is TGCGCCAGCAGCTTACTAGCGGGAGTGGGCGAGCAGTACTTC.